Detailed here is one T cell receptor beta chain. The antigen is not known. The V end lost 2 bases, the J end lost 3 bases, and 14 bases lay between the germline ends. Germline V gene data show CDR1 as SGHTA and CDR2 as FQGNSA. The CDR3 loop spans 15 amino acids. This record comes from a study of chemoradiotherapy in HPV16-positive cancers. Whole-study results and caveats: The functional HPV-specific definition rests on just a couple of HPV16-positive patients. HPV-responsive T-cell expansion during chemoradiotherapy was linked to improved recurrence-free survival in HPV16-positive patients.

The data were produced by immunoSEQ multiplex PCR, yet TCRdb's version contains in-frame clones alone and is incomplete. The table lists 17,000 or so clones, 70% of them singletons, with approximately 8.2% in the top ten. The material sequenced was tumor tissue, taken from a patient who underwent chemoradiotherapy. This sequence joins TRBV7-2 and TRBJ2-7, with D maybe TRBD2 (5 bases). This TCR was recovered from a human donor with HPV-associated anogenital cancer. CDR3 DNA: TGTGCCAGCAGCTTAAGGAGCGGAGCTGACTACGAGCAGTACTTC. Amino acids: CASSLRSGADYEQYF.